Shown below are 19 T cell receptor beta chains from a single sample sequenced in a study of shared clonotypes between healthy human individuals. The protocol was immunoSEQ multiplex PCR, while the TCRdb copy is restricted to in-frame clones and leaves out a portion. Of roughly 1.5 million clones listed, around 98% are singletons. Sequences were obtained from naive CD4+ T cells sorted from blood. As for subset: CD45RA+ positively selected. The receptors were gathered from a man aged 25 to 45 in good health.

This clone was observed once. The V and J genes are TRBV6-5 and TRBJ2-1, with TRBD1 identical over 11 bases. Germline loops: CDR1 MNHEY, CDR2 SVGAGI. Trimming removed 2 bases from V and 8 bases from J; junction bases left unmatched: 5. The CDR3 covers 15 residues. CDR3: CASSYRGQGGYEQFF. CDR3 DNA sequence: TGTGCCAGCAGTTACCGGGGACAGGGGGGTTATGAGCAGTTCTTC.

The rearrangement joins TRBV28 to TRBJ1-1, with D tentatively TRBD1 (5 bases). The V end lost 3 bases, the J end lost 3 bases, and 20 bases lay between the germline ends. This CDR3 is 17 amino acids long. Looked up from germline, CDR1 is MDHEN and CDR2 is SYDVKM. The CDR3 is CASSFPSDSYQDTEAFF. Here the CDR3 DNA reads TGTGCCAGCAGTTTTCCATCCGACAGTTATCAAGACACTGAAGCTTTCTTT.

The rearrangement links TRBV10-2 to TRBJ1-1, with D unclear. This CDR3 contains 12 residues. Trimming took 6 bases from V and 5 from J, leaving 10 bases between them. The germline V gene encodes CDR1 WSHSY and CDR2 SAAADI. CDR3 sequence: CASSGFKTEAFF. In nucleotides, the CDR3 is TGCGCCAGCAGCGGGTTCAAGACTGAAGCTTTCTTT.

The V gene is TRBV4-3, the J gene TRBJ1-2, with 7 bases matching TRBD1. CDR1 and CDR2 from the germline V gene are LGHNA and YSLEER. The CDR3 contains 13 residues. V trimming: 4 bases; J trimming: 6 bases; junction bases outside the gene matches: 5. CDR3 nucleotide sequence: TGCGCCAGCAGCCCTGACAGGGCCCATGGCTACACCTTC. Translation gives CASSPDRAHGYTF.

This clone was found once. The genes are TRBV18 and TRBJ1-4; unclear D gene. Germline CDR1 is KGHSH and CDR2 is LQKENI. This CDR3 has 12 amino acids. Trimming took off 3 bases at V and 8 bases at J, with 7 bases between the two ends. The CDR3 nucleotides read TGTGCCAGCTCACCCACTAGGGAAAAACTGTTTTTT. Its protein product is CASSPTREKLFF.

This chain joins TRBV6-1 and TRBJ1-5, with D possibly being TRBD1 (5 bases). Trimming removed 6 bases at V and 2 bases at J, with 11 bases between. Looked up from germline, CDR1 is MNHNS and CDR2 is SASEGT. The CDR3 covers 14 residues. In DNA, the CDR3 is TGTGCCAGCAGGGCGGGGACTGGCAATCAGCCCCAGCATTTT. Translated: CASRAGTGNQPQHF.

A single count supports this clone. The CDR3 loop reads CASSLSIRDYGNIQYF. CDR3 nucleotide sequence: TGTGCCAGCAGCTTAAGTATCCGGGACTACGGAAACATTCAGTACTTC. J is TRBJ2-4 and V is TRBV7-9; 7 nucleotides line up with TRBD2. CDR3 length: 16 residues. Germline V CDR1 and CDR2: SEHNR, FQNEAQ (reference sequence). After removal of 2 bases from V and 6 bases from J, the junction contained 10 bases not matched to a gene.

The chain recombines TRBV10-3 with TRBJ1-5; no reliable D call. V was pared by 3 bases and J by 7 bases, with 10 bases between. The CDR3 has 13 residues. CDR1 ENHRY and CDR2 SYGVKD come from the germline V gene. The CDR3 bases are TGTGCCATCAGTGACGATAGAGTCCAGCCCCAGCATTTT. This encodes CAISDDRVQPQHF.

For the CDR3, the DNA is TGTGCCAGCACTTCCCGGTTCCCCGGGGCTAATGAAAAACTGTTTTTT. This sequence encodes CASTSRFPGANEKLFF. The V and J genes are TRBV6-6 and TRBJ1-4; no clear D gene. V dropped 7 bases and J dropped 3 bases, with 18 bases sitting between them. Germline assignment: CDR1 MNHNY and CDR2 SVGAGI (reference sequence). The CDR3 runs 16 residues.

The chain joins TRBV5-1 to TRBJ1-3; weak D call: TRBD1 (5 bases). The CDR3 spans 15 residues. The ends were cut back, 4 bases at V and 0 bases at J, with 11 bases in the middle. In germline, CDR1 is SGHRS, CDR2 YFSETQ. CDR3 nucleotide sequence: TGCGCCAGCAGCGTGGGACCGATCTCTGGAAACACCATATATTTT. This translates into CASSVGPISGNTIYF.

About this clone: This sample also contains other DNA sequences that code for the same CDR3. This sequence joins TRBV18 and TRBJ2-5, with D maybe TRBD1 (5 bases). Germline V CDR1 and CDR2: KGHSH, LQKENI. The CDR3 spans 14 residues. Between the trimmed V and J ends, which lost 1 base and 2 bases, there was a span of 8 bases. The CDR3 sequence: CASSPRAGQETQYF. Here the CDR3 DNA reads TGTGCCAGCTCACCACGAGCAGGGCAAGAGACCCAGTACTTC.

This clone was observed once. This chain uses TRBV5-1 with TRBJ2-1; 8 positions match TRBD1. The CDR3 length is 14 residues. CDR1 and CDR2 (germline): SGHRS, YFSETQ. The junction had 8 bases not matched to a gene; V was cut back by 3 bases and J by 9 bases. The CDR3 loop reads CASSSDGQGGEQFF. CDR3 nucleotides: TGCGCCAGCAGCTCGGACGGACAGGGCGGTGAGCAGTTCTTC.

The CDR3 DNA follows: TGTGCCAGCAGCTTAGATTCGGGGGGATTACACGAGCAGTACTTC. It is translated as CASSLDSGGLHEQYF. This rearrangement joins TRBV7-9 to TRBJ2-7, with TRBD2 matching over 7 bases. Germline V gene sequence: CDR1 SEHNR, CDR2 FQNEAQ (reference sequence). This CDR3 has 15 residues. V was clipped by 1 base and J by 5 bases; unmatched bases: 8.

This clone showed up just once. CDR3 sequence reads: CASSEGLREKLFF. CDR3 coding DNA: TGCGCCAGCAGTGAAGGATTACGTGAAAAACTGTTTTTT. This rearrangement joins TRBV10-1 to TRBJ1-4; no reliable D call. V shed 3 bases and J shed 7 bases, with 9 bases lying between them. This CDR3 is built from 13 residues. Germline V gives CDR1 WNHNN, CDR2 SYGVQD (reference sequence).

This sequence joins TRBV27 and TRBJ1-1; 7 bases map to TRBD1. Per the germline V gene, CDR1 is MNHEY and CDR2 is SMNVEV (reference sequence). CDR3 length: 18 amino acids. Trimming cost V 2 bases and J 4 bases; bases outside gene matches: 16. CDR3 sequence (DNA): TGTGCCAGCAGTTTAAGGGCAGGGGGTGGTGTGGTGTTCACTGAAGCTTTCTTT. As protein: CASSLRAGGGVVFTEAFF.

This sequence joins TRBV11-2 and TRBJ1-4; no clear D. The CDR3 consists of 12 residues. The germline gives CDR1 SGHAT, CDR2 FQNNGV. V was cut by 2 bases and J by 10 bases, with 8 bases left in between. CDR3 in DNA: TGTGCCAGCAGCTTACGCGAAGGAAAACTGTTTTTT. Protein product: CASSLREGKLFF. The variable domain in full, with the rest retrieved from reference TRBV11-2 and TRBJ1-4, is EAGVAQSPRYKIIEKRQSVAFWCNPISGHATLYWYQQILGQGPKLLIQFQNNGVVDDSQLPKDRFSAERLKGVDSTLKIQPAKLEDSAVYLCASSLREGKLFFGSGTQLSVL.

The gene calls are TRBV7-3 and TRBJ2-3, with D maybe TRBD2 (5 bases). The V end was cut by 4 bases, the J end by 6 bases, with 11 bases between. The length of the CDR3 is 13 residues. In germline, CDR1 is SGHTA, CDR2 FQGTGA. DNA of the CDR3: TGTGCCAGCAGCTGGCTAGCAGACGATACGCAGTATTTT. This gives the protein CASSWLADDTQYF.

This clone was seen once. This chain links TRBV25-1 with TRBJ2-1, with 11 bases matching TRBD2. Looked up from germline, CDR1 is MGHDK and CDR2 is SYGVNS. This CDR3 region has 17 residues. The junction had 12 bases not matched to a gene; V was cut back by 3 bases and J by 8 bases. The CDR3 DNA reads TGTGCCAGCAGTGAGTCGACTAGCGGGATATTACAATATGAGCAGTTCTTC. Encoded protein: CASSESTSGILQYEQFF.

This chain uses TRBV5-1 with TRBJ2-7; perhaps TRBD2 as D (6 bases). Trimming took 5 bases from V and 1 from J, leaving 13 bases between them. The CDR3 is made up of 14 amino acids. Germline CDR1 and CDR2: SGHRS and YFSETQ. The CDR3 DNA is TGCGCCAGCAGTCAAGCGGGCGTATCCTACGAGCAGTACTTC. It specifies CASSQAGVSYEQYF.